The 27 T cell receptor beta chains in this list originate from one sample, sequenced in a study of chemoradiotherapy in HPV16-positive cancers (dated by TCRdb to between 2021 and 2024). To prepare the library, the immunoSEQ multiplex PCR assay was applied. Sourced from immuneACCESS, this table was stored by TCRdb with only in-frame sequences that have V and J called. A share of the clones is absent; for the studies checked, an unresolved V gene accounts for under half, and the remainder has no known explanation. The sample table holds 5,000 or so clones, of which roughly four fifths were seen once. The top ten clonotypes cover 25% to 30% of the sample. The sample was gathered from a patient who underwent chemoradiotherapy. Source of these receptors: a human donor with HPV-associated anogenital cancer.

DNA of the CDR3: TGTGCCAGCAGCGCCGCAGGGGACTATGGCTACACCTTC. Translation: CASSAAGDYGYTF. The chain joins TRBV6-5 to TRBJ1-2, with a possible D match to TRBD1 (6 bases). CDR3 length: 13 residues. V was clipped by 6 bases and J by 3 bases, with 11 bases between them. CDR1 and CDR2 (germline): MNHEY, SVGAGI.

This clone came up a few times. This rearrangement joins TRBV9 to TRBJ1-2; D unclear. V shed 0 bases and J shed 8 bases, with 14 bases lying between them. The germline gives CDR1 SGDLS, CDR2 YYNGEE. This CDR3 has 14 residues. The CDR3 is CASSVEGILGGYTF. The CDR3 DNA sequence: TGTGCCAGCAGCGTAGAGGGAATTCTCGGAGGCTACACCTTC.

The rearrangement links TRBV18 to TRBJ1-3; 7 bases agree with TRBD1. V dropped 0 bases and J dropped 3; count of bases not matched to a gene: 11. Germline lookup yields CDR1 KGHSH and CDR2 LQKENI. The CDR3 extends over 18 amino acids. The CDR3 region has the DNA TGTGCCAGCTCACCACCTCGGACAGGAGGGGTTTATGGAAACACCATATATTTT. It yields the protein CASSPPRTGGVYGNTIYF.

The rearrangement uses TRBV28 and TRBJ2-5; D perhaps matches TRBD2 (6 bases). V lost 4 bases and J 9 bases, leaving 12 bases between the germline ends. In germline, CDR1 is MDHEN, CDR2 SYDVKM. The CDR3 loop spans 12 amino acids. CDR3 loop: CASSSGGRSQYF. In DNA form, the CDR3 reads TGTGCCAGCAGTTCCGGAGGGAGGTCCCAGTACTTC.

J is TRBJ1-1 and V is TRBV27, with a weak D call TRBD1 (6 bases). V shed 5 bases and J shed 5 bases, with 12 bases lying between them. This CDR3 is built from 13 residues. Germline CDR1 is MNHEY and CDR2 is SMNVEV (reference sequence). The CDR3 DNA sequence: TGTGCCAGCAGTAGTACAGGGTGGACTGAAGCTTTCTTT. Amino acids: CASSSTGWTEAFF.

The chain's CDR3 is CATSRDYGFGLAGDYEQYF. CDR3 bases: TGTGCCACCAGCAGAGATTATGGATTCGGACTAGCGGGAGACTACGAGCAGTACTTC. The chain is built from TRBV15 and TRBJ2-7, with 13 nucleotides matching TRBD2. This CDR3 contains 19 residues. J lost 3 bases, V lost 0 bases, and 11 bases had no gene match. Germline loops: CDR1 LNHNV, CDR2 YYDKDF (reference sequence).

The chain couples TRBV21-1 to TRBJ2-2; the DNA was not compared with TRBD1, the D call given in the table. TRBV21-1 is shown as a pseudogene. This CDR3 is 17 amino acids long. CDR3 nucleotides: TGTGCCAGCAGCCATAAGCCAGGGGACAAGAACACCGGGGAGCTGTTTTTT. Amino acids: CASSHKPGDKNTGELFF.

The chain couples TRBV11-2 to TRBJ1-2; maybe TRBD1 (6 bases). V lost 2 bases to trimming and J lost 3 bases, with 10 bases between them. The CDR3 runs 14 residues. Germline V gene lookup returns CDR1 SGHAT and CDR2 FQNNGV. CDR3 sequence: CASSLRYRDYGYTF. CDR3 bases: TGTGCCAGCAGCTTAAGGTACAGGGACTATGGCTACACCTTC. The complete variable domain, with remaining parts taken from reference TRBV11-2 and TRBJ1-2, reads EAGVAQSPRYKIIEKRQSVAFWCNPISGHATLYWYQQILGQGPKLLIQFQNNGVVDDSQLPKDRFSAERLKGVDSTLKIQPAKLEDSAVYLCASSLRYRDYGYTFGSGTRLTVV.

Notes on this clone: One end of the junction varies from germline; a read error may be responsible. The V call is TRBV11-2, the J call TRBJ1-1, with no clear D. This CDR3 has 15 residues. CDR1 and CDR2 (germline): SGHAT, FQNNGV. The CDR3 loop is CASSLDSLSVGTENF. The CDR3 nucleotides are TGTGCCAGCAGCTTAGATTCCCTCAGCGTGGGAACAGAAAACTTT.

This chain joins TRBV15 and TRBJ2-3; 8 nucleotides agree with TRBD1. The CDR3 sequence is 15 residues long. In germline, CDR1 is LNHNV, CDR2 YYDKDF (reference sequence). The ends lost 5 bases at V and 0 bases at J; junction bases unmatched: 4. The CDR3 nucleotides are TGTGCCACCAGCCCGGGACAGGAAAGCACAGATACGCAGTATTTT. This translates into CATSPGQESTDTQYF.

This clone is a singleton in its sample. The chain's CDR3 is CASSQRRETQYF. The CDR3 DNA sequence: TGCGCCAGCAGCCAACGGCGAGAGACCCAGTACTTC. The chain employs TRBV4-1 and TRBJ2-5; no clear D gene. V was clipped by 2 bases and J by 4 bases, with 5 bases between them. Germline-derived CDR1 and CDR2 are MGHRA and YSYEKL. The CDR3 runs to 12 residues.

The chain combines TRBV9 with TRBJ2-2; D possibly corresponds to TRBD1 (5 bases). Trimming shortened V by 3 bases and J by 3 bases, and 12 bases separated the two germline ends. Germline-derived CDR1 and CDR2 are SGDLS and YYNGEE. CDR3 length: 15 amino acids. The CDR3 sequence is CASSATLGDTGELFF. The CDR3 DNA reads TGTGCCAGCAGCGCCACCCTAGGGGACACCGGGGAGCTGTTTTTT.

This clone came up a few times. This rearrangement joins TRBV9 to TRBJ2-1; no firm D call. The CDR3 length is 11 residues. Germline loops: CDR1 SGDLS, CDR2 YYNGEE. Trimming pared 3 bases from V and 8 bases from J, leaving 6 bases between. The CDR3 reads CASSAADEQFF. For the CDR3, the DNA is TGTGCCAGCAGCGCCGCGGATGAGCAGTTCTTC.

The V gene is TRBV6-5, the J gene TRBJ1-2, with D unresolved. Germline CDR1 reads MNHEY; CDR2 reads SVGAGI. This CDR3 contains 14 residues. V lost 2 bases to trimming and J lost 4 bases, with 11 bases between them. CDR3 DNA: TGTGCCAGCAGTTACGGGCAGCCAACCTATGGCTACACCTTC. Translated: CASSYGQPTYGYTF.

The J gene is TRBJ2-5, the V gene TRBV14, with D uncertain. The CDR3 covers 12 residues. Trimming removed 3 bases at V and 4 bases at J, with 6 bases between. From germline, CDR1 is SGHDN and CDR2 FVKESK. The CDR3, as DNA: TGTGCCAGCAGCCACGGCCGAGAGACCCAGTACTTC. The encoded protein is CASSHGRETQYF. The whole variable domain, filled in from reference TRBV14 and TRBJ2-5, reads EAGVTQFPSHSVIEKGQTVTLRCDPISGHDNLYWYRRVMGKEIKFLLHFVKESKQDESGMPNNRFLAERTGGTYSTLKVQPAELEDSGVYFCASSHGRETQYFGPGTRLLVL.

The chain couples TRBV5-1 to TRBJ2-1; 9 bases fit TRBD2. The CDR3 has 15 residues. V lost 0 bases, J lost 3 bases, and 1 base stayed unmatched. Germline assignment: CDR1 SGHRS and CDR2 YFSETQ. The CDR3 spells CASSLARGGYNEQFF. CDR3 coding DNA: TGCGCCAGCAGCTTGGCGCGGGGGGGCTACAATGAGCAGTTCTTC.

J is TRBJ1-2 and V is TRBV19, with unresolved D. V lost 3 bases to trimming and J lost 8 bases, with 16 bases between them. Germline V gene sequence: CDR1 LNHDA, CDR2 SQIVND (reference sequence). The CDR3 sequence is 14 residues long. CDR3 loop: CASSIGLELIGYTF. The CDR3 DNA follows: TGTGCCAGTAGTATCGGCCTTGAACTTATAGGCTACACCTTC. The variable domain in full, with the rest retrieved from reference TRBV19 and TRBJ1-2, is DGGITQSPKYLFRKEGQNVTLSCEQNLNHDAMYWYRQDPGQGLRLIYYSQIVNDFQKGDIAEGYSVSREKKESFPLTVTSAQKNPTAFYLCASSIGLELIGYTFGSGTRLTVV.

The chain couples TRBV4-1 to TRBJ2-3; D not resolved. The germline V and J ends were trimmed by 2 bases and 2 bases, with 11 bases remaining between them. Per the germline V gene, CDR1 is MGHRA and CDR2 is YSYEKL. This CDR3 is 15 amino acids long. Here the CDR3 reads CASSQSAAFTDTQYF. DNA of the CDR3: TGCGCCAGCAGCCAATCCGCCGCGTTCACAGATACGCAGTATTTT.

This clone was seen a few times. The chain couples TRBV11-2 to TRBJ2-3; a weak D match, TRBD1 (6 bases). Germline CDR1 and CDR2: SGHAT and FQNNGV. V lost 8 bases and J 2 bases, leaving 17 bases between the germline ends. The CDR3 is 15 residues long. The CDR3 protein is CASLQGGWDTDTQYF. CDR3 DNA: TGTGCCAGCCTACAGGGTGGGTGGGACACAGATACGCAGTATTTT.

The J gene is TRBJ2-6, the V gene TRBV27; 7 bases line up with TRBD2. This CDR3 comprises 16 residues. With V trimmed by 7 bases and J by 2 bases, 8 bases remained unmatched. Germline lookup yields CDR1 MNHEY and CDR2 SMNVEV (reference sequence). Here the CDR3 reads CASTERGRPGANVLTF. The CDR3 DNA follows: TGTGCCAGCACTGAGCGGGGTAGGCCTGGGGCCAACGTCCTGACTTTC.

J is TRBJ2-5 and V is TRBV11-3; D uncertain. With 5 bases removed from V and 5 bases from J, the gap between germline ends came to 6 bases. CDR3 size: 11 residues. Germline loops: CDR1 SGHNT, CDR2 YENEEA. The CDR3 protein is CASSPRETQYF. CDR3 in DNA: TGTGCCAGCAGCCCGAGGGAGACCCAGTACTTC.

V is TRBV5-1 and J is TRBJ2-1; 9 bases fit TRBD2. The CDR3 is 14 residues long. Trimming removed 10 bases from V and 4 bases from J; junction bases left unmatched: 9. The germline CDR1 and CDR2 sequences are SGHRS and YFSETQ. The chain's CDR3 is CASSGGQEYNEQFF. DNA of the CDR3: TGCGCCTCCAGCGGGGGGCAGGAGTACAATGAGCAGTTCTTC.

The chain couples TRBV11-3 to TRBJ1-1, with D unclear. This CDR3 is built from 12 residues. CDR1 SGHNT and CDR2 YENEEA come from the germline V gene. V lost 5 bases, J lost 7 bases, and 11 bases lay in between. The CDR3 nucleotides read TGTGCCAGCAGCGCCGTGGGAGGTGAAGCTTTCTTT. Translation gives CASSAVGGEAFF. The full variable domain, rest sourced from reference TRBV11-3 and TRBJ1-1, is EAGVVQSPRYKIIEKKQPVAFWCNPISGHNTLYWYLQNLGQGPELLIRYENEEAVDDSQLPKDRFSAERLKGVDSTLKIQPAELGDSAVYLCASSAVGGEAFFGQGTRLTVV.

The CDR3 is CAIKKGTGELLV. As DNA, the CDR3 is TGTGCCATCAAGAAGGGAACGGGGGAGTTGTTGGTC. V gene TRBV10-3 combines with J gene TRBJ2-7; a weak D match, TRBD2 (6 bases). The CDR3 loop spans 12 amino acids. Germline assignment: CDR1 ENHRY and CDR2 SYGVKD.

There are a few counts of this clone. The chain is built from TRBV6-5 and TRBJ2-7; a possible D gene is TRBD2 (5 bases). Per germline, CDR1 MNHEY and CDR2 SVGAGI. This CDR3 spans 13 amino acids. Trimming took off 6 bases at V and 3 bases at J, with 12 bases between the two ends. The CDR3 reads CASSRGPYYEQYF. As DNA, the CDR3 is TGTGCCAGCAGCCGAGGGCCGTACTACGAGCAGTACTTC.

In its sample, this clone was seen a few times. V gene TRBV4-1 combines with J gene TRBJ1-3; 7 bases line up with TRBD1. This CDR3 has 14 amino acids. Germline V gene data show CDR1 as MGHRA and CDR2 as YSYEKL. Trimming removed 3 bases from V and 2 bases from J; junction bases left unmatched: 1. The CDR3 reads CASSQTGTGNTIYF. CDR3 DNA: TGCGCCAGCAGCCAGACAGGGACTGGAAACACCATATATTTT.

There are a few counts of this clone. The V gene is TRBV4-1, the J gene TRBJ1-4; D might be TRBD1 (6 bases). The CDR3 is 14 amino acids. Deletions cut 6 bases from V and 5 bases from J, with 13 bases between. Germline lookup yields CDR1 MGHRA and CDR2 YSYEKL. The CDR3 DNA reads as TGCGCCAGCAGAAAGACAGGAATCAATGAAAAACTGTTTTTT. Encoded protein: CASRKTGINEKLFF.